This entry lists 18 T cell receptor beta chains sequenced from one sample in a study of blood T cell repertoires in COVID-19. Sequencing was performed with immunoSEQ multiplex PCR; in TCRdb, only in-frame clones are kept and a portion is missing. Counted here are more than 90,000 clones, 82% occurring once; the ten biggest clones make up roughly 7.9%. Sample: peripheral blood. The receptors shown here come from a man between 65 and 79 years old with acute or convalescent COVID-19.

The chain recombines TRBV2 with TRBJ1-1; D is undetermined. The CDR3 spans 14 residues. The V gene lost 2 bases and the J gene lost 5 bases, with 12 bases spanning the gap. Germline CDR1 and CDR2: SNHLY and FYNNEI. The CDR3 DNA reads TGTGCCAGCAGTGAACTGGGAGTTGGAACTGAAGCTTTCTTT. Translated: CASSELGVGTEAFF.

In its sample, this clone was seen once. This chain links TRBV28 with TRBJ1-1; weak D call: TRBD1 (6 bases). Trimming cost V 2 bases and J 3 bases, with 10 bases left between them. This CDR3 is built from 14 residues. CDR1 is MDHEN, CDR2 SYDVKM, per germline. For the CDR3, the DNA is TGTGCCAGCAGTTTAGGGGGCAGGGACACTGAAGCTTTCTTT. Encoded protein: CASSLGGRDTEAFF.

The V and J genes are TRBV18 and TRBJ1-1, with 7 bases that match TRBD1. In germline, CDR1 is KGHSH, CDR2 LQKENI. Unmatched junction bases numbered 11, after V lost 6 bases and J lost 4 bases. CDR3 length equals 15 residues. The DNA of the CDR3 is TGTGCCAGCTCGCCAGGTCAGGGGGAGAGCACTGAAGCTTTCTTT. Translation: CASSPGQGESTEAFF.

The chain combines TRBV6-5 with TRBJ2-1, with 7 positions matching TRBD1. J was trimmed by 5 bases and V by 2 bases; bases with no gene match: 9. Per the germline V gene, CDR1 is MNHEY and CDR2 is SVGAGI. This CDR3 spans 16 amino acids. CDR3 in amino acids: CASSYRGQSRDNEQFF. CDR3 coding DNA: TGTGCCAGCAGTTACCGGGGACAGTCCAGGGACAATGAGCAGTTCTTC.

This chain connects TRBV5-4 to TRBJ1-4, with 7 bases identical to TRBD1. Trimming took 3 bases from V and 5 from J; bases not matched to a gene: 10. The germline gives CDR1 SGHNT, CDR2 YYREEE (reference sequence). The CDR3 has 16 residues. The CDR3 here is CASSSQPGQTNEKLFF. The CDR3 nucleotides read TGTGCCAGCAGCTCGCAACCGGGACAGACAAATGAAAAACTGTTTTTT.

The CDR3 reads CASSPGQDYGYTF. The CDR3 coding sequence is TGTGCCAGCAGCCCCGGACAGGACTATGGCTACACCTTC. The chain uses TRBV7-3 and TRBJ1-2; 7 bases align to TRBD1. Per the germline V gene, CDR1 is SGHTA and CDR2 is FQGTGA. The CDR3 length is 13 residues. J gave up 3 bases and V 5 bases, and 3 bases lay outside the gene matches.

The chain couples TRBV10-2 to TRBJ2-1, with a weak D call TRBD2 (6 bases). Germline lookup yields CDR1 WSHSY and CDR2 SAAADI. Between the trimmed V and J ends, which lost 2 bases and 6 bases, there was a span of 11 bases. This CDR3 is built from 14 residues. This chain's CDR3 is CASSEVGGSNEQFF. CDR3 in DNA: TGCGCCAGCAGTGAGGTTGGGGGGTCCAATGAGCAGTTCTTC.

The CDR3 here is CSVGGGANYGYTF. DNA for the CDR3: TGCAGCGTTGGAGGGGGAGCTAACTATGGCTACACCTTC. This chain links TRBV29-1 with TRBJ1-2; tentatively, D is TRBD1 (6 bases). Germline V gene lookup returns CDR1 SQVTM and CDR2 ANQGSEA. V was clipped by 4 bases and J by 0 bases, with 9 bases between them. CDR3 length: 13 residues. Together with reference TRBV29-1 and TRBJ1-2, the CDR3 gives the full variable domain: SAVISQKPSRDICQRGTSLTIQCQVDSQVTMMFWYRQQPGQSLTLIATANQGSEATYESGFVIDKFPISRPNLTFSTLTVSNMSPEDSSIYLCSVGGGANYGYTFGSGTRLTVV.

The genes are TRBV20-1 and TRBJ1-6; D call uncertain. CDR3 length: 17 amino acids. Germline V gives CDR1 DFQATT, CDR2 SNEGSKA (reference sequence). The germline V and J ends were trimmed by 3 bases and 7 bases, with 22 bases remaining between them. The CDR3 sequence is CSASPPRVSRENSPLHF. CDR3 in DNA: TGCAGTGCTAGTCCTCCTCGGGTCTCTCGGGAAAATTCACCCCTCCACTTT.

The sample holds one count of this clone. The CDR3, as DNA: TGCAGCGTTTCCACAGGGAAAGTAATGAACGAGCAGTACTTC. It specifies CSVSTGKVMNEQYF. The gene calls are TRBV29-1 and TRBJ2-7; D is perhaps TRBD1 (6 bases). The CDR3 length is 14 residues. Trimming shortened V by 5 bases and J by 5 bases, and 19 bases separated the two germline ends. Germline V gene data show CDR1 as SQVTM and CDR2 as ANQGSEA.

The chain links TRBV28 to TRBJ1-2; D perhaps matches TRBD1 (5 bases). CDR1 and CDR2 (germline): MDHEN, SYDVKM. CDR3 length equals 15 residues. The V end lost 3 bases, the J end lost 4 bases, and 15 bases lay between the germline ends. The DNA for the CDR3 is TGTGCCAGCAGTTTTATGACAGCGACTCTCTATGGCTACACCTTC. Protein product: CASSFMTATLYGYTF.

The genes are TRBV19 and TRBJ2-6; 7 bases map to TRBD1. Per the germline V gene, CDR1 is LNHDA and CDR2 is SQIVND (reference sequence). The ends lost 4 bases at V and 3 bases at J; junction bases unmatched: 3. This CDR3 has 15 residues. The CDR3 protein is CASSKGAGGANVLTF. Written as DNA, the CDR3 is TGTGCCAGTAGTAAGGGGGCCGGTGGGGCCAACGTCCTGACTTTC.

CDR3 sequence reads: CASSLDRGSGNTIYF. The CDR3 coding sequence is TGCGCCAGCAGCTTGGACAGGGGCTCTGGAAACACCATATATTTT. The chain couples TRBV5-1 to TRBJ1-3; 7 nucleotides align to TRBD1. Germline V gives CDR1 SGHRS, CDR2 YFSETQ. V trimming: 0 bases; J trimming: 0 bases; junction bases outside the gene matches: 0. This CDR3 has 15 residues. Supplemented by reference TRBV5-1 and TRBJ1-3, the full variable domain reads KAGVTQTPRYLIKTRGQQVTLSCSPISGHRSVSWYQQTPGQGLQFLFEYFSETQRNKGNFPGRFSGRQFSNSRSEMNVSTLELGDSALYLCASSLDRGSGNTIYFGEGSWLTVV.

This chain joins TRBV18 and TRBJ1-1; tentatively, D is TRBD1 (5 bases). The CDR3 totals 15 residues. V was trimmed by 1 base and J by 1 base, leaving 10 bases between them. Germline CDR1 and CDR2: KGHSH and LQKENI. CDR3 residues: CASSPQGHRNTEAFF. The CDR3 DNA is TGTGCCAGCTCACCACAAGGACACAGGAACACTGAAGCTTTCTTT. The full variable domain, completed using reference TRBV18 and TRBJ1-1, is NAGVMQNPRHLVRRRGQEARLRCSPMKGHSHVYWYRQLPEEGLKFMVYLQKENIIDESGMPKERFSAEFPKEGPSILRIQQVVRGDSAAYFCASSPQGHRNTEAFFGQGTRLTVV.

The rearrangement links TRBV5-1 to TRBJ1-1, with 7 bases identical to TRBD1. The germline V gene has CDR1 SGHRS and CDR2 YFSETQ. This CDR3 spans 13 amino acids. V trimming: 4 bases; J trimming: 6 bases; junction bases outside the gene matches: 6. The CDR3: CASSIDRVAEAFF. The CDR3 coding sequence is TGCGCCAGCAGCATTGACAGGGTAGCTGAAGCTTTCTTT. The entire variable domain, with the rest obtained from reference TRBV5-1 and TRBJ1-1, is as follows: KAGVTQTPRYLIKTRGQQVTLSCSPISGHRSVSWYQQTPGQGLQFLFEYFSETQRNKGNFPGRFSGRQFSNSRSEMNVSTLELGDSALYLCASSIDRVAEAFFGQGTRLTVV.

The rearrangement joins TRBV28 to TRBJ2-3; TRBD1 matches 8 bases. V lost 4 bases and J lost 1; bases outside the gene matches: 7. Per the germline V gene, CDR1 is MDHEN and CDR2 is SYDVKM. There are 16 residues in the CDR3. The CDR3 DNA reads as TGTGCCAGCAGTTCCGGACAGGGTTGGGGCACAGATACGCAGTATTTT. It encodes CASSSGQGWGTDTQYF.

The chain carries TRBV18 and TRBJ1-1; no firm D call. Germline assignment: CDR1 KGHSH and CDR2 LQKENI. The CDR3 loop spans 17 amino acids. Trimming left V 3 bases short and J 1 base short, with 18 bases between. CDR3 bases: TGTGCCAGCTCACCGTCCGGTACCGGGAAACCGAACACTGAAGCTTTCTTT. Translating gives CASSPSGTGKPNTEAFF.

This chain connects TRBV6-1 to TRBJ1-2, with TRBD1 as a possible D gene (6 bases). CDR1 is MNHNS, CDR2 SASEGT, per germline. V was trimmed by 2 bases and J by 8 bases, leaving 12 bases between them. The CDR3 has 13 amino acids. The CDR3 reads CASSETQGLGYTF. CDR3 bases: TGTGCCAGCAGTGAAACACAGGGACTAGGCTACACCTTC.